The 31 T cell receptor beta chains below all came from one sample that was sequenced in a study of T cell repertoires in cytomegalovirus infection. TCRdb used MiXCR to reprocess the reads, holding one entry per CDR3 protein. Of approximately 500,000 distinct CDR3 sequences listed, 15% to 20% are singletons. The specimen sequenced was CD8+ T cells from PBMCs. The source of these receptors is a human donor in good health (CMV status not recorded). Some clones in this sample may be carry-over from other donors' samples.

In its sample, this clonotype was seen many times. The CDR3 sequence: CASSLGHTSYEQYF. The CDR3 coding sequence is TGTGCCAGCAGCTTAGGCCATACCTCCTACGAGCAGTACTTC. The V call is TRBV11-2, the J call TRBJ2-7; no clear D gene. CDR3 length: 14 amino acids. Looked up from germline, CDR1 is SGHAT and CDR2 is FQNNGV. V was cut by 1 base and J by 0 bases, with 7 bases left in between.

This chain connects TRBV30 to TRBJ2-7, with D hard to call. V was trimmed by 3 bases and J by 4 bases, leaving 16 bases between them. Germline loops: CDR1 GTSNPN, CDR2 SVGIG (reference sequence). The CDR3 is 14 amino acids. The CDR3 region has the DNA TGTGCCTGGAGCGACCGGACGTTCTCTTACGAGCAGTACTTC. This translates into CAWSDRTFSYEQYF.

This clonotype was observed many times. The chain combines TRBV7-9 with TRBJ1-2, with 10 bases matching TRBD1. The J segment lost 6 bases and the V segment lost 5 bases, leaving 9 bases of the junction unmatched. This CDR3 is 15 amino acids long. Germline V CDR1 and CDR2: SEHNR, FQNEAQ (reference sequence). CDR3 coding DNA: TGTGCCAGCAGCGTTGGACAGGGGGTTGAGAATGGCTACACCTTC. Translated: CASSVGQGVENGYTF.

This clonotype has only one observation. The genes are TRBV25-1 and TRBJ2-1; 8 bases line up with TRBD2. CDR3 length: 14 amino acids. The germline CDR1 and CDR2 sequences are MGHDK and SYGVNS. V gave up 4 bases and J gave up 5 bases; unmatched junction bases: 4. The CDR3: CASSARGGDNEQFF. The CDR3 coding sequence is TGTGCCAGCAGTGCCCGGGGGGGTGACAATGAGCAGTTCTTC. The whole variable domain, remainder taken from reference TRBV25-1 and TRBJ2-1, is EADIYQTPRYLVIGTGKKITLECSQTMGHDKMYWYQQDPGMELHLIHYSYGVNSTEKGDLSSESTVSRIRTEHFPLTLESARPSHTSQYLCASSARGGDNEQFFGPGTRLTVL.

This clonotype was picked up one time. V usage is TRBV19 and J usage is TRBJ2-1, with D maybe TRBD2 (6 bases). V lost 5 bases and J lost 8, with 13 bases in between. This CDR3 spans 13 amino acids. Germline CDR1 LNHDA, CDR2 SQIVND (reference sequence). CDR3 sequence reads: CASSPLLAYEQFF. The CDR3, as DNA: TGTGCCAGTAGTCCGTTACTAGCCTATGAGCAGTTCTTC.

The chain combines TRBV4-2 with TRBJ2-7; TRBD2 agrees at 10 bases. The V gene's germline CDR1 is LGHNA and CDR2 YNFKEQ. The CDR3 contains 16 residues. Trimming removed 0 bases from V and 6 bases from J; junction bases left unmatched: 8. CDR3 in amino acids: CASSQDGAGGNPEQYF. The CDR3 DNA sequence: TGTGCCAGCAGCCAAGATGGAGCGGGAGGGAACCCCGAGCAGTACTTC.

This clonotype is a singleton in its sample. In DNA, the CDR3 is TGTGCCAGCAGCCCCTCCTCTAGCGACCCCTCCTACGAGCAGTACTTC. Translation gives CASSPSSSDPSYEQYF. This sequence joins TRBV7-3 and TRBJ2-7, with D possibly being TRBD2 (6 bases). Trimming took off 5 bases at V and 0 bases at J, with 17 bases between the two ends. This CDR3 is built from 16 residues. CDR1 SGHTA and CDR2 FQGTGA come from the germline V gene.

This clonotype has at least ten counts. The CDR3, as DNA: TGTGCCAGCAGCTTGGACGGGCCCTCACCCCTCCACTTT. This sequence encodes CASSLDGPSPLHF. The chain links TRBV7-6 to TRBJ1-6, with no clear D. Deletions cut 3 bases from V and 10 bases from J, with 10 bases between. The CDR3 contains 13 residues. The germline gives CDR1 SGHVS, CDR2 FNYEAQ.

Only a few counts were recorded for this clonotype. The rearrangement uses TRBV5-1 and TRBJ2-1, with 13 bases lining up with TRBD2. CDR3 length equals 16 residues. Looked up from germline, CDR1 is SGHRS and CDR2 is YFSETQ. V lost 4 bases and J lost 10; bases outside the gene matches: 11. The CDR3 spells CASSLRLAGGLLEQFF. CDR3 in DNA: TGCGCCAGCAGCCTTAGACTAGCGGGGGGACTCCTGGAGCAGTTCTTC.

The sample holds many counts of this clonotype. The rearrangement links TRBV12-5 to TRBJ2-2, with a possible D match to TRBD1 (5 bases). The CDR3 covers 15 residues. Trimming pared 3 bases from V and 0 bases from J, leaving 8 bases between. Germline V gene lookup returns CDR1 LGHNT and CDR2 FRNRAP. The CDR3 DNA is TGTGCTAGTGGTTTTGGCAGGGCGAACACCGGGGAGCTGTTTTTT. Protein sequence: CASGFGRANTGELFF.

This clonotype was seen ten or more times. The chain links TRBV27 to TRBJ1-3, with D unresolved. V lost 0 bases to trimming and J lost 3 bases, with 6 bases between them. The germline V gene encodes CDR1 MNHEY and CDR2 SMNVEV (reference sequence). CDR3 length equals 14 residues. The CDR3 reads CASSLSKIGNTIYF. Written as DNA, the CDR3 is TGTGCCAGCAGTTTATCGAAGATTGGAAACACCATATATTTT.

The rearrangement uses TRBV20-1 and TRBJ1-4; 9 positions match TRBD1. This CDR3 comprises 21 residues. V shed 2 bases, J shed 4 bases, and the junction held 23 bases outside the gene matches. Per the germline V gene, CDR1 is DFQATT and CDR2 is SNEGSKA (reference sequence). DNA for the CDR3: TGCAGTGCTAGAACTCTGCCCCTTAGGACAGGGGCCTGGGGGGTTAATGAAAAACTGTTTTTT. Protein product: CSARTLPLRTGAWGVNEKLFF.

At least ten counts were recorded for this clonotype. The gene calls are TRBV5-6 and TRBJ1-4, with 7 bases identical to TRBD1. Losses at the gene ends were 2 bases for V and 4 bases for J; bases not matched to a gene: 5. The CDR3 contains 15 residues. From germline, CDR1 is SGHDT and CDR2 YYEEEE. CDR3 nucleotide sequence: TGTGCCAGCAGCTTAGCCGGGACAGTTAATGAAAAACTGTTTTTT. This gives the protein CASSLAGTVNEKLFF.

This clonotype was detected only a few times. V and J are TRBV7-9 and TRBJ2-1; 7 bases match TRBD2. CDR3 size: 15 residues. Trimming at V came to 4 bases and at J to 7 bases, leaving 10 bases not matched to a gene. The V gene's germline CDR1 is SEHNR and CDR2 FQNEAQ (reference sequence). The DNA of the CDR3 is TGTGCCAGCAGCTACCGGACGGGGGGAGTGAATGAGCAGTTCTTC. Residues: CASSYRTGGVNEQFF.

This clonotype has at least ten counts. V usage is TRBV7-9 and J usage is TRBJ2-1; 16 nucleotides agree with TRBD2. Germline-derived CDR1 and CDR2 are SEHNR and FQNEAQ (reference sequence). This CDR3 is 15 amino acids long. The trim removed 7 bases at V and 8 bases at J, leaving 5 bases unmatched. The CDR3 loop is CASNQGTSGGDEQFF. In nucleotides, the CDR3 is TGTGCCAGCAACCAAGGGACTAGCGGGGGGGATGAGCAGTTCTTC. The full variable domain, with the rest looked up from reference TRBV7-9 and TRBJ2-1, is DTGVSQNPRHKITKRGQNVTFRCDPISEHNRLYWYRQTLGQGPEFLTYFQNEAQLEKSRLLSDRFSAERPKGSFSTLEIQRTEQGDSAMYLCASNQGTSGGDEQFFGPGTRLTVL.

In this sample, this clonotype turned up many times. The chain employs TRBV9 and TRBJ2-1; TRBD2 matches at 9 bases. In germline, CDR1 is SGDLS, CDR2 YYNGEE. V lost 4 bases and J lost 0; bases outside the gene matches: 5. The CDR3 is made up of 16 amino acids. The CDR3: CASSIERGASYNEQFF. As DNA, the CDR3 is TGTGCCAGCAGCATTGAGCGGGGGGCCTCCTACAATGAGCAGTTCTTC.

This rearrangement joins TRBV4-2 to TRBJ2-1; TRBD1 aligns across 7 bases. CDR3 length: 14 amino acids. V trimming: 0 bases; J trimming: 8 bases; junction bases outside the gene matches: 4. Germline CDR1 and CDR2: LGHNA and YNFKEQ. The CDR3 DNA reads as TGTGCCAGCAGCCAAGAAAGGGGGCTAGATGAGCAGTTCTTC. Protein: CASSQERGLDEQFF.

This clonotype turned up a few times. The chain has TRBV27 and TRBJ1-1; 11 bases are shared with TRBD1. With 10 bases clipped from V and 5 bases from J, the junction kept 6 bases outside the gene matches. The CDR3 covers 13 residues. CDR1 is MNHEY and CDR2 is SMNVEV in the germline V gene (reference sequence). CDR3 loop: CATGTGGRTEAFF. The CDR3 DNA reads as TGTGCCACCGGGACAGGGGGGAGGACTGAAGCTTTCTTT.

This clonotype appeared a few times. The chain combines TRBV7-9 with TRBJ1-3; D might be TRBD1 (6 bases). This CDR3 has 17 amino acids. Germline V gene data show CDR1 as SEHNR and CDR2 as FQNEAQ (reference sequence). Trimming removed 4 bases at V and 0 bases at J, with 16 bases between. CDR3 nucleotides: TGTGCCAGCAGCTCTCGACAGGTAGTAAGCTCTGGAAACACCATATATTTT. This translates into CASSSRQVVSSGNTIYF.

V gene TRBV27 combines with J gene TRBJ1-1, with 7 bases fitting TRBD1. This CDR3 has 13 amino acids. V lost 6 bases, J lost 7 bases, and 8 bases stayed unmatched. CDR1 is MNHEY, CDR2 SMNVEV, per germline (reference sequence). The CDR3: CASRQTGRNEAFF. CDR3 DNA sequence: TGTGCCAGCAGGCAGACAGGGCGTAATGAAGCTTTCTTT.

This clonotype was recorded a few times. The chain carries TRBV19 and TRBJ2-5; 9 bases align to TRBD2. The V gene's germline CDR1 is LNHDA and CDR2 SQIVND (reference sequence). The CDR3 has 16 amino acids. The V gene end was trimmed by 8 bases and the J gene end by 4 bases; junction bases not matched to a gene: 14. The CDR3 region is CASGASGKFLGETQYF. CDR3 nucleotides: TGTGCCAGTGGGGCTAGCGGGAAGTTCTTAGGAGAGACCCAGTACTTC.

This clonotype was observed a handful of times. CDR3 residues: CASGLVSGRSYEQYF. DNA for the CDR3: TGTGCTAGTGGTTTGGTATCGGGGCGCTCCTACGAGCAGTACTTC. The rearrangement links TRBV12-5 to TRBJ2-7; either TRBD1 or TRBD2 may fit D (5 bases each). Germline V gene data show CDR1 as LGHNT and CDR2 as FRNRAP. V was cut by 0 bases and J by 0 bases, with 9 bases left in between. This CDR3 has 15 residues.

The table lists this clonotype with a few counts. The CDR3 loop reads CASSLESSGGALEQYF. The CDR3 nucleotides read TGTGCCAGCAGCTTAGAGTCGAGCGGGGGGGCCCTCGAGCAGTACTTC. The chain uses TRBV11-2 and TRBJ2-7; 10 bases match TRBD2. Germline CDR1 reads SGHAT; CDR2 reads FQNNGV. J was trimmed by 6 bases and V by 0 bases; bases with no gene match: 8. The CDR3 is made up of 16 amino acids.

The chain employs TRBV20-1 and TRBJ1-1; no clear D. V lost 3 bases and J lost 0, with 11 bases in between. This CDR3 comprises 14 residues. Germline lookup yields CDR1 DFQATT and CDR2 SNEGSKA (reference sequence). The CDR3 nucleotides read TGCAGTGCTAGCGCTAAGGGCCTGAACACTGAAGCTTTCTTT. This sequence encodes CSASAKGLNTEAFF.

The chain employs TRBV4-1 and TRBJ2-7; 8 bases are a match to TRBD2. The CDR3 extends over 17 amino acids. Germline V lookup: CDR1 MGHRA, CDR2 YSYEKL. V lost 0 bases to trimming and J lost 0 bases; unmatched junction nucleotides: 7. This chain's CDR3 is CASSQDHSGKRSYEQYF. CDR3 nucleotides: TGCGCCAGCAGCCAAGACCATAGCGGGAAGCGCTCCTACGAGCAGTACTTC.

Many counts were recorded for this clonotype. The chain carries TRBV27 and TRBJ2-2; D call uncertain. Germline loops: CDR1 MNHEY, CDR2 SMNVEV (reference sequence). The CDR3 runs 13 residues. The V end lost 5 bases, the J end lost 5 bases, and 9 bases lay between the germline ends. The CDR3: CASSPATTGELFF. The CDR3 bases are TGTGCCAGCAGTCCCGCGACTACCGGGGAGCTGTTTTTT.

This clonotype was seen a few times. The genes are TRBV5-1 and TRBJ1-2; D remains unclear. Germline CDR1 reads SGHRS; CDR2 reads YFSETQ. Trimming took 0 bases from V and 2 from J, leaving 8 bases between them. The CDR3 has 14 residues. This CDR3 reads CASSLEGENYGYTF. CDR3 coding DNA: TGCGCCAGCAGCTTGGAGGGAGAGAACTATGGCTACACCTTC.

The chain employs TRBV20-1 and TRBJ2-7; D remains unclear. Germline lookup yields CDR1 DFQATT and CDR2 SNEGSKA (reference sequence). The CDR3 loop spans 13 amino acids. V was cut by 3 bases and J by 6 bases, with 15 bases left in between. CDR3 DNA sequence: TGCAGTGCTAGCACAGTCTACCCTTCCGAGCAGTACTTC. Translation gives CSASTVYPSEQYF.

This clonotype was detected ten times or more. The genes are TRBV7-9 and TRBJ1-1; 10 bases map to TRBD1. Germline V gene data show CDR1 as SEHNR and CDR2 as FQNEAQ (reference sequence). The V and J ends lost 0 bases and 5 bases, in that order; junction bases with no gene match: 0. The CDR3 spans 14 residues. CDR3 nucleotide sequence: TGTGCCAGCAGCTTAGCGGGACAGGGGACTGAAGCTTTCTTT. Translating it yields CASSLAGQGTEAFF.

This clonotype was observed at least ten times. The chain uses TRBV27 and TRBJ2-3, with D tentatively TRBD1 or TRBD2 (5 bases each). V lost 3 bases and J 5 bases, leaving 15 bases between the germline ends. This CDR3 is built from 15 residues. Germline CDR1 is MNHEY and CDR2 is SMNVEV (reference sequence). CDR3 DNA sequence: TGTGCCAGCAGTTTCGAGGGCAGGGTGCAAGATACGCAGTATTTT. Translating gives CASSFEGRVQDTQYF.

Worth noting for this clonotype: This may stem from a read error, because a much larger clone lies one nucleotide away. The conserved final phenylalanine or tryptophan is absent from the CDR3, which likely points to a read error. This chain connects TRBV7-6 to TRBJ2-5; D remains ambiguous. Looked up from germline, CDR1 is SGHVS and CDR2 is FNYEAQ. This CDR3 spans 13 amino acids. V dropped 2 bases and J dropped 5 bases, with 9 bases sitting between them. CDR3 sequence (DNA): TGTGCCAGCAGCTTAAAGGTGGGGGAGACCCAGTACTTA. This codes for CASSLKVGETQYL.